The clone carrying this T cell receptor (beta chain) was recorded a few times. Its matching antigen is unknown. These data are taken from a study of beta chain features in type 1 diabetes. On the study more broadly: Taken together, all samples contributed 107,917,701 examined sorted cells.

The study reverse transcribed the entire isolated RNA, so it sequenced expressed TCRB transcripts. Generated by immunoSEQ multiplex PCR, the TCRdb table keeps only in-frame clones and is missing some. The data show 85,000 to 110,000 clones, 25% to 35% seen once. Sorting produced populations that all topped 98% purity. Whole-study findings and limits: Whether TCRB rearrangement is influenced by HLA type was left unresolved in this analysis. In all four CD4+ subsets, TCRB CDR3 length was significantly, moderately reduced in type 1 diabetes.

This TCR derives from a woman younger than 35 with type 1 diabetes. The sequenced material came from central memory CD4+ T cells from blood.

CDR3: CASTSRGQIYGYTF. CDR3 nucleotide sequence: TGTGCCAGCACAAGCAGGGGGCAGATCTATGGCTACACCTTC. This chain links TRBV2 with TRBJ1-2, with TRBD1 identical over 8 bases. There are 14 residues in the CDR3. V shed 7 bases, J shed 4 bases, and the junction held 8 bases outside the gene matches. The germline CDR1 and CDR2 sequences are SNHLY and FYNNEI.